The following is a T cell receptor beta chain sequence with its context. This sample is part of a study of radiation and T cells in renal cell carcinoma. Treatment denoted: treatment-naive control, cytoreductive nephrectomy. CDR3 length: 16 residues. The germline gives CDR1 MNHEY, CDR2 SMNVEV (reference sequence). Trimming stripped 3 bases from V and 1 base from J, with 15 bases between. Using immunoSEQ multiplex PCR, the repertoire was profiled, and TCRdb retains in-frame clones only, with some absent. The top ten clones hold around 13% of a sample with over 8,500 clones, approximately 60% of them seen once.

The material sequenced was tumor tissue, taken from a patient whose treatment was nephrectomy without radiotherapy. The chain carries TRBV27 and TRBJ1-1, with D maybe TRBD1 (5 bases). This TCR was sampled from a man between 60 and 75 years old with renal cell carcinoma. The CDR3 region is CASSLLPGQGNTEAFF. CDR3 DNA: TGTGCCAGCAGTTTGCTTCCTGGTCAGGGGAACACTGAAGCTTTCTTT.